This T cell receptor beta chain was found in a study of control samples from healthy donors and cancer patients. From germline, CDR1 is LNHDA and CDR2 SQIVND (reference sequence). Deletions cut 0 bases from V and 8 bases from J, with 19 bases between. This CDR3 has 16 residues. Some clones are missing from TCRdb's copy, which holds only in-frame ones; the method was immunoSEQ multiplex PCR. In the table there are 260,000 or so clones, about 80% of which are singletons. Material for sequencing was PBMCs. This TCR was sampled from a woman aged 55-69 years with lung cancer. The genes are TRBV19 and TRBJ1-2; D is ambiguous. CDR3 protein: CASSIDMFPGERGYTF. In DNA form, the CDR3 reads TGTGCCAGTAGTATAGATATGTTCCCCGGAGAGAGAGGCTACACCTTC.